Detailed here is one TCR beta chain. The V segment lost 5 bases and the J segment 0 bases; nucleotides outside the gene matches: 10. The CDR3 consists of 16 residues. CDR1 is MGHDK and CDR2 is SYGVNS in the germline V gene. In the authors' workflow: How many nucleated cells were present was estimated from reference gene primer amplification. Using immunoSEQ multiplex PCR, the repertoire was profiled, and TCRdb retains in-frame clones only, with some absent. D and trimming come from the DNA, and the V and J calls and clone size come from that table. The sample includes approximately 200,000 clones, 80% to 90% of them seen just once. The data were taken from a study of blood T cell repertoires in COVID-19. Study as a whole: Samples came from the United States, Italy and Spain, spanning acute and convalescent COVID-19. In each case, the material was cDNA or gDNA derived from T cells, B-cell-depleted T cells, or PBMCs.

This chain links TRBV25-1 with TRBJ2-7, with 7 positions matching TRBD1. The sequenced sample consisted of peripheral blood. The clonotype originates from a man in his forties with acute or convalescent COVID-19. The CDR3 region is CASSSTSGGVSYEQYF. DNA of the CDR3: TGTGCCAGCAGTTCCACATCAGGGGGAGTCTCCTACGAGCAGTACTTC.